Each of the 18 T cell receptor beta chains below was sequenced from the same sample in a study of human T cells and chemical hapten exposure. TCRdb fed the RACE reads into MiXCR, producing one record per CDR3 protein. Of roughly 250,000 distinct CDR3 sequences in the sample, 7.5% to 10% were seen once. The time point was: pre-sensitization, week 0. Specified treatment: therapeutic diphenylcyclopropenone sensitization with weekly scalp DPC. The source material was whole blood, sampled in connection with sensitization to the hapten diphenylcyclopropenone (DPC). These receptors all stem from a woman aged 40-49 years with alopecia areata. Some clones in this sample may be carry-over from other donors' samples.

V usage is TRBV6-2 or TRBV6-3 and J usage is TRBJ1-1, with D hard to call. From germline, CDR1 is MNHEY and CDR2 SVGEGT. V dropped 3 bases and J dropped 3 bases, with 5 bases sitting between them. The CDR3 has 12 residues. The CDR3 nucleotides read TGTGCCAGCAGTTATGCCCACACTGAAGCTTTCTTT. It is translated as CASSYAHTEAFF.

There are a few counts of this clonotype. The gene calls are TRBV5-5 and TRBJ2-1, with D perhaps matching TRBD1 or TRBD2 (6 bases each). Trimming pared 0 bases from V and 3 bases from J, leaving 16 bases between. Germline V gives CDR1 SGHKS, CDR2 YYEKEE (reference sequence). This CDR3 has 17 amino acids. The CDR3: CASSLEDPGAIYNEQFF. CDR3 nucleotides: TGTGCCAGCAGCTTGGAAGATCCGGGGGCAATCTACAATGAGCAGTTCTTC.

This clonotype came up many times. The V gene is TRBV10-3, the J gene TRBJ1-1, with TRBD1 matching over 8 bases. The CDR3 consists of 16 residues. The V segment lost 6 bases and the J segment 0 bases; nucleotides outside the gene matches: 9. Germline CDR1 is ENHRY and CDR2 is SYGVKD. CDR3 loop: CAIRTGTGYMNTEAFF. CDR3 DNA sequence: TGTGCCATCAGAACCGGGACAGGCTATATGAACACTGAAGCTTTCTTT.

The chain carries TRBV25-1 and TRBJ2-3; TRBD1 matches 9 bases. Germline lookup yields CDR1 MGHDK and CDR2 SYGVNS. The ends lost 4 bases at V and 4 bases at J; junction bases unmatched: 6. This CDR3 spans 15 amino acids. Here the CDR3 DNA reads TGTGCCAGCAGTGGACAGGGGGGGCCGGCAGATACGCAGTATTTT. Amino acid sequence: CASSGQGGPADTQYF.

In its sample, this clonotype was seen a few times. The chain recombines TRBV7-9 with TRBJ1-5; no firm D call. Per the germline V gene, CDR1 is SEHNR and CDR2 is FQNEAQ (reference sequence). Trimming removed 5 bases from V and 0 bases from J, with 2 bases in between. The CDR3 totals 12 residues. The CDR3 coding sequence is TGTGCCAGCAGCCGTAGCAATCAGCCCCAGCATTTT. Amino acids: CASSRSNQPQHF.

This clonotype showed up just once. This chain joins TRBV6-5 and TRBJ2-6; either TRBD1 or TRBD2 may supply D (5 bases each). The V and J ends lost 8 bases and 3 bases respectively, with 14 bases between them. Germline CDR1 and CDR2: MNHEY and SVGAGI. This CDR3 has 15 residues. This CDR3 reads CASPLRGVGANVLTF. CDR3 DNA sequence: TGTGCCAGCCCTCTCCGGGGCGTTGGGGCCAACGTCCTGACTTTC.

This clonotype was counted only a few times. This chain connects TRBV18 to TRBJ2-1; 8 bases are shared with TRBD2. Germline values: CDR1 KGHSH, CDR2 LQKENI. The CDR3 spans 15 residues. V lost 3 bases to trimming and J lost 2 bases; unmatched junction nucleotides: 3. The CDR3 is CASSPLAGTYNEQFF. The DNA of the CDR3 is TGTGCCAGCTCACCCCTAGCGGGCACCTACAATGAGCAGTTCTTC.

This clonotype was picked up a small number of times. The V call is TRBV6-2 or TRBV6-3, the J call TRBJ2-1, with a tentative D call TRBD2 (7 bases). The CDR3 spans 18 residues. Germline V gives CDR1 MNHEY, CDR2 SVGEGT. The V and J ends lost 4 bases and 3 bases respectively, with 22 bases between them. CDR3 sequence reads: CASSSRGGAAAHYNEQFF. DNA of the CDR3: TGTGCCAGCAGTTCCCGTGGGGGGGCAGCGGCCCACTACAATGAGCAGTTCTTC.

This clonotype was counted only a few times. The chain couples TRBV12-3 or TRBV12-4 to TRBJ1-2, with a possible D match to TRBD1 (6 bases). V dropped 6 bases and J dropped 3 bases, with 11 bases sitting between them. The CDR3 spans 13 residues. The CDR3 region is CASSPGVYYGYTF. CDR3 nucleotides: TGTGCCAGCAGCCCAGGGGTCTACTATGGCTACACCTTC.

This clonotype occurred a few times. Here the CDR3 DNA reads TGTGCCAGCAGTCTCTTGCCTCTTTGGGACAGCGGCAATCAGCCCCAGCATTTT. Encoded protein: CASSLLPLWDSGNQPQHF. J is TRBJ1-5 and V is TRBV12-3 or TRBV12-4; 7 bases match TRBD1. The CDR3 extends over 18 amino acids. Trimming removed 5 bases from V and 2 bases from J; junction bases left unmatched: 15.

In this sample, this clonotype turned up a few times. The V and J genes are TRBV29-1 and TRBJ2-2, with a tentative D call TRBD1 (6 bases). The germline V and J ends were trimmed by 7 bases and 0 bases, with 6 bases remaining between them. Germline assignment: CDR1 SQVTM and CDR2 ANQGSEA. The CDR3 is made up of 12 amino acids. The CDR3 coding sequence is TGCAGCGGGGGGCCGAACACCGGGGAGCTGTTTTTT. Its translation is CSGGPNTGELFF.

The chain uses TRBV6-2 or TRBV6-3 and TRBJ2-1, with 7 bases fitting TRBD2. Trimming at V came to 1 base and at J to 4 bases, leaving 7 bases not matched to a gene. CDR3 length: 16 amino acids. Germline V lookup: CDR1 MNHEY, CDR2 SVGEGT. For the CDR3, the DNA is TGTGCCAGCAGTTACTTGGGCGGGAGTGCGTACAATGAGCAGTTCTTC. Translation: CASSYLGGSAYNEQFF.

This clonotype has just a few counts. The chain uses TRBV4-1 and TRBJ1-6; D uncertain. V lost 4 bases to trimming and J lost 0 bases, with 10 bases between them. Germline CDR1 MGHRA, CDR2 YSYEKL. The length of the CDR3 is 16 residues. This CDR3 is CASSPTGPSYNSPLHF. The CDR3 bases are TGCGCCAGCAGCCCAACCGGGCCCTCCTATAATTCACCCCTCCACTTT.

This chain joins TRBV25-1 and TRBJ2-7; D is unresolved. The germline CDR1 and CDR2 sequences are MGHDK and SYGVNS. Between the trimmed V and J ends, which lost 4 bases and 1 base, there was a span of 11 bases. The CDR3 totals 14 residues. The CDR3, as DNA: TGTGCCAGCAGTGCTGAGACCCAATCCTACGAGCAGTACTTC. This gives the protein CASSAETQSYEQYF.

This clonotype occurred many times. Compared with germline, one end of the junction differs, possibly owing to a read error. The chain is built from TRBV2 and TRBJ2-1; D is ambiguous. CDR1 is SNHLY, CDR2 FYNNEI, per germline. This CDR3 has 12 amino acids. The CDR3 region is CGSVGDSNEQFF. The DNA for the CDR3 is TGTGGCAGCGTTGGGGATAGCAATGAGCAGTTCTTC.

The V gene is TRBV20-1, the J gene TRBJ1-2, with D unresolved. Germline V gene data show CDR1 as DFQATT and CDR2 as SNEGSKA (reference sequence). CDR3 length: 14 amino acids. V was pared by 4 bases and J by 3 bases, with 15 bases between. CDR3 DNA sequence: TGCAGTGCTACCTCAGTACAGCGGTACTATGGCTACACCTTC. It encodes CSATSVQRYYGYTF.

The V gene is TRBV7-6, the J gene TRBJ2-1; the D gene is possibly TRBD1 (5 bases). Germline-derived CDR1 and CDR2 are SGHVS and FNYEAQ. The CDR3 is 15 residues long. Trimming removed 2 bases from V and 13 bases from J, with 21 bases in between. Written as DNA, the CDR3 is TGTGCCAGCAGCTTAATGAGTTTTGGGGCCCTGGGACAGTTCTTC. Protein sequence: CASSLMSFGALGQFF.

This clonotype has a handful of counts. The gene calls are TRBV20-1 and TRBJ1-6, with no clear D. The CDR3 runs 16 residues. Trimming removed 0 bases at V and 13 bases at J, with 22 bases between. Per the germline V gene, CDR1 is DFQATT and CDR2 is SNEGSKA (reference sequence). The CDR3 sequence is CSARDSRAGLVFPLHF. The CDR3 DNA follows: TGCAGTGCTAGAGATTCTCGGGCAGGCCTCGTTTTCCCCCTCCACTTT.